This is a list of T cell receptor beta chains from one sample in a study of response to subunit inactivated influenza vaccine. Via MiXCR, TCRdb re-called the RT-PCR reads, giving one row per CDR3 protein. This table holds 610,000 or so distinct CDR3 sequences, 13% to 15% found once. Sequenced material: PBMCs from blood, taken approximately 12 days after vaccination. These receptor sequences come from a man aged 50 to 59 who received an inactivated influenza vaccine. The CDR3 runs from the conserved cysteine through the conserved F or W. D genes are given only for firm matches. Only part of the rows carry a size: once, few, many, or a class if the clone is expanded.

abundance: NA; d_gene: NA; j_gene: TRBJ1-2; v_gene: TRBV19; CDR3nt: TGTGCCAGTGCTGGGGGTTACTATGGCTACACCTTC; CDR3aa: CASAGGYYGYTF
abundance: once; d_gene: NA; j_gene: TRBJ2-1; v_gene: TRBV5-1; CDR3nt: TGCGCCAGCAGCCGAATGGGGGGAGAGGAGCAGTTCTTC; CDR3aa: CASSRMGGEEQFF
abundance: few; d_gene: NA; j_gene: TRBJ2-6; v_gene: TRBV6-2/TRBV6-3; CDR3nt: TGTGCCAGCAGTTACCTCCTCGGCTCTGGGGCCAACGTCCTGACTTTC; CDR3aa: CASSYLLGSGANVLTF
abundance: NA; d_gene: NA; j_gene: TRBJ2-2; v_gene: TRBV7-9; CDR3nt: TGTGCCAGCAGCTTAGTCCGGGCGGCCGGGGAGCTGTTTTTT; CDR3aa: CASSLVRAAGELFF
abundance: few; d_gene: TRBD2; j_gene: TRBJ2-7; v_gene: TRBV7-8; CDR3nt: TGTGCCAGCAGCTTAGCGACTAGCGGGAATGGTGAGCAGTACTTC; CDR3aa: CASSLATSGNGEQYF
abundance: few; d_gene: NA; j_gene: TRBJ1-1; v_gene: TRBV20-1; CDR3nt: TGCAGTGCTAGTGGACAGCGGTTATCTGAAGCTTTCTTT; CDR3aa: CSASGQRLSEAFF
abundance: few; d_gene: NA; j_gene: TRBJ2-1; v_gene: TRBV11-2; CDR3nt: TGTGCCAGCAGCTCCCTATCTTATTTCTCCTACAATGAGCAGTTCTTC; CDR3aa: CASSSLSYFSYNEQFF
abundance: many; d_gene: TRBD2; j_gene: TRBJ2-2; v_gene: TRBV20-1; CDR3nt: TGCAGTGCTAAAAGGACTAGCGGAGACACCGGGGAGCTGTTTTTT; CDR3aa: CSAKRTSGDTGELFF
abundance: many; d_gene: NA; j_gene: TRBJ1-3; v_gene: TRBV20-1; CDR3nt: TGCAGTGCTAGAGCCGCCAGCTCTGGAAACACCATATATTTT; CDR3aa: CSARAASSGNTIYF
abundance: NA; d_gene: NA; j_gene: TRBJ1-1; v_gene: TRBV4-3; CDR3nt: TGCGCCAGCAGCCAAGACGGGATGTTAAACGAAGCTTTCTTT; CDR3aa: CASSQDGMLNEAFF
abundance: few; d_gene: NA; j_gene: TRBJ1-1; v_gene: TRBV28; CDR3nt: TGTGCCAGCAGTCCATTAGGACGCGCCGTGTTT; CDR3aa: CASSPLGRAVF
abundance: NA; d_gene: NA; j_gene: TRBJ2-5; v_gene: TRBV7-2; CDR3nt: TGTGCCAGCAGCCCCACGCATGGGTGGACCCAGTACTTC; CDR3aa: CASSPTHGWTQYF
abundance: few; d_gene: NA; j_gene: TRBJ2-7; v_gene: TRBV21-1; CDR3nt: TGTGCCAGCAGCAAATTGTCGGACAGGTGCGAGCAGTACTTC; CDR3aa: CASSKLSDRCEQYF
abundance: NA; d_gene: NA; j_gene: TRBJ2-2; v_gene: TRBV11-2; CDR3nt: TGTGCCAGCAGCTCCGACCGTACTACGAACACCGGGGAGCTGTTTTTT; CDR3aa: CASSSDRTTNTGELFF
abundance: NA; d_gene: NA; j_gene: TRBJ2-6; v_gene: TRBV20-1; CDR3nt: TGCAGTGCTAGAGATCCTACGGGCTCTGGGGCCAACGTCCTGACTTTC; CDR3aa: CSARDPTGSGANVLTF
abundance: NA; d_gene: TRBD2; j_gene: TRBJ2-5; v_gene: TRBV11-1; CDR3nt: TGTGCCAGCAGAACCCCACGGTCTAGCGGGGGTCCCGATGGGACCCAGTACTTC; CDR3aa: CASRTPRSSGGPDGTQYF
abundance: few; d_gene: NA; j_gene: TRBJ2-5; v_gene: TRBV5-5; CDR3nt: TGTGCCAGCAGCTTGGTCCTGGGAGGGGGAGAGACCCAGTACTTC; CDR3aa: CASSLVLGGGETQYF
abundance: few; d_gene: NA; j_gene: TRBJ1-5; v_gene: TRBV19; CDR3nt: TGTGCCAGTACCTTATCGGGCTTCAATCAGCCCCAGCATTTT; CDR3aa: CASTLSGFNQPQHF
abundance: few; d_gene: NA; j_gene: TRBJ2-7; v_gene: TRBV5-1; CDR3nt: TGCGCCAGCGGGCACGGACTCTACGAGCAGTACTTC; CDR3aa: CASGHGLYEQYF
abundance: few; d_gene: TRBD1; j_gene: TRBJ1-4; v_gene: TRBV20-1; CDR3nt: TGCAGTGCTAGTAAATCCAGGGGGGCTAATGAAAAACTGTTTTTT; CDR3aa: CSASKSRGANEKLFF